The sequence of this T cell receptor (beta chain) was determined in a study of shared clonotypes between healthy human individuals. V lost 7 bases and J 5 bases, leaving 15 bases between the germline ends. There are 14 residues in the CDR3. Germline V CDR1 and CDR2: SGHRS, YFSETQ. TCRdb's table, derived via immunoSEQ multiplex PCR, lists solely in-frame clones and lacks some. The data show about 560,000 clones, with around three quarters seen just once and 9.5% to 15% held by the top ten. Sequencing was carried out using PBMCs. The genes are TRBV5-1 and TRBJ2-2; possible D gene TRBD1, 6 bases. This receptor was obtained from a middle-aged woman in good health. Some clones in this sample may be carry-over from other donors' samples. CDR3 in amino acids: CASSSGTTTGELFF. Here the CDR3 DNA reads TGCGCCAGCTCATCTGGGACAACAACCGGGGAGCTGTTTTTT.